A selection of T cell receptor beta chains follows, all from one sample in a study of shared clonotypes between healthy human individuals. Libraries were prepared by immunoSEQ multiplex PCR; TCRdb keeps only in-frame clonotypes and omits some of them. The table has roughly 2.5 million clones, around 94% seen once; the top ten hold under 0.15%. Sequencing was performed on naive CD4+ T cells sorted from blood. These receptors originate from a man between 18 and 29 years old in good health. Both conserved end residues are part of each CDR3. D genes are given only for firm matches.

d_gene: TRBD1
j_gene: TRBJ2-5
v_gene: TRBV5-4
CDR3aa: CASSYRGGETQYF
CDR3nt: TGTGCCAGCAGCTACAGGGGTGGTGAGACCCAGTACTTC

d_gene: NA
j_gene: TRBJ2-7
v_gene: TRBV1
CDR3aa: CTSSHWTSGRYEQYF
CDR3nt: TGCACCAGCAGCCACTGGACTAGCGGGAGATACGAGCAGTACTTC

d_gene: TRBD1
j_gene: TRBJ2-3
v_gene: TRBV5-4
CDR3aa: CASSSTGVTDTQYF
CDR3nt: TGTGCCAGCAGCTCCACAGGGGTCACAGATACGCAGTATTTT

d_gene: TRBD2
j_gene: TRBJ2-3
v_gene: TRBV11-3
CDR3aa: CASSLEGSSGSSTDTQYF
CDR3nt: TGTGCCAGCAGCTTAGAAGGGAGTAGCGGGTCTAGCACAGATACGCAGTATTTT

d_gene: TRBD1
j_gene: TRBJ1-4
v_gene: TRBV4-1
CDR3aa: CASSRDRYPTNEKLFF
CDR3nt: TGCGCCAGCAGCCGGGACAGGTACCCTACTAATGAAAAACTGTTTTTT

d_gene: NA
j_gene: TRBJ1-1
v_gene: TRBV29-1
CDR3aa: CSVLRMGKGTEAFF
CDR3nt: TGCAGCGTTCTGAGGATGGGCAAGGGCACTGAAGCTTTCTTT

d_gene: TRBD2
j_gene: TRBJ2-7
v_gene: TRBV6-1
CDR3aa: CASRGGLAGGYEQYF
CDR3nt: TGTGCCAGCAGGGGGGGACTAGCGGGAGGCTACGAGCAGTACTTC

d_gene: NA
j_gene: TRBJ2-1
v_gene: TRBV11-3
CDR3aa: CASSLGPHNEQFF
CDR3nt: TGTGCCAGCAGCTTAGGGCCTCACAATGAGCAGTTCTTC

d_gene: NA
j_gene: TRBJ1-1
v_gene: TRBV18
CDR3aa: CASSPEITEAFF
CDR3nt: TGTGCCAGCTCACCTGAGATAACTGAAGCTTTCTTT

d_gene: NA
j_gene: TRBJ1-5
v_gene: TRBV19
CDR3aa: CASTSDGGNQPQHF
CDR3nt: TGTGCCAGTACCTCGGACGGGGGCAATCAGCCCCAGCATTTT

d_gene: NA
j_gene: TRBJ1-5
v_gene: TRBV18
CDR3aa: CASSPPQRPGQQDQPQHF
CDR3nt: TGTGCCAGCTCACCACCACAGCGGCCGGGCCAACAAGATCAGCCCCAGCATTTT